Presented here are 6 T cell receptor beta chains from one specimen sequenced in a study of blood T cell repertoires in COVID-19 (dated by TCRdb to 2020 to 2022). Library prep was done by the immunoSEQ multiplex PCR assay. TCRdb provides this immuneACCESS table in a form limited to in-frame rearrangements. Some clones are lacking; in checked studies, under half of them reflect an unresolved V gene, and why the rest are absent is not known. The sample table lists tens of thousands of clones, approximately 92% of them with a count of one. The biggest ten clones account for around 12% of the sample. The sequenced sample consisted of peripheral blood. The receptors shown here come from a human donor with active COVID-19. The donor label of this sample is uncertain.

The chain uses TRBV28 and TRBJ1-1; TRBD1 is a possible D gene (5 bases). V lost 1 base and J 1 base, leaving 13 bases between the germline ends. This CDR3 contains 16 residues. Germline CDR1 reads MDHEN; CDR2 reads SYDVKM. CDR3 sequence (DNA): TGTGCCAGCAGTTTATCCCCCAGACAGACGAACACTGAAGCTTTCTTT. Its translation: CASSLSPRQTNTEAFF.

The rearrangement links TRBV7-2 to TRBJ2-3; D perhaps matches TRBD2 (5 bases). The V gene's germline CDR1 is SGHTA and CDR2 FQGNSA. CDR3 length: 19 amino acids. V gave up 2 bases and J gave up 3 bases, with 24 bases separating them. The CDR3 is CASSLNPLRLEPGTDTQYF. In DNA, the CDR3 is TGTGCCAGCAGCTTAAACCCCTTGCGGCTAGAACCGGGGACAGATACGCAGTATTTT.

The chain carries TRBV28 and TRBJ2-7; the match to TRBD1 covers 11 bases. Germline V lookup: CDR1 MDHEN, CDR2 SYDVKM. The length of the CDR3 is 15 residues. The junction had 6 bases not matched to a gene; V was cut back by 5 bases and J by 3 bases. The CDR3 here is CASSPRTGGFYEQYF. The CDR3, as DNA: TGTGCCAGCAGTCCGCGGACAGGGGGCTTCTACGAGCAGTACTTC.

This clone was recorded only once. The J gene is TRBJ2-5, the V gene TRBV30, with a weak D call TRBD1 (6 bases). CDR3 length: 13 amino acids. The ends were cut back, 2 bases at V and 3 bases at J, with 10 bases in the middle. Germline values: CDR1 GTSNPN, CDR2 SVGIG (reference sequence). CDR3: CAWSSGAKETQYF. Written as DNA, the CDR3 is TGTGCCTGGAGTTCAGGGGCGAAAGAGACCCAGTACTTC.

The V call is TRBV7-2, the J call TRBJ1-1; D is unresolved. There are 13 residues in the CDR3. Trimming cost V 5 bases and J 1 base, with 8 bases left between them. The germline V gene encodes CDR1 SGHTA and CDR2 FQGNSA. CDR3 DNA sequence: TGTGCCAGCAGCAGACAACCGAACACTGAAGCTTTCTTT. As protein: CASSRQPNTEAFF. The variable domain in full, with the rest retrieved from reference TRBV7-2 and TRBJ1-1, is GAGVSQSPSNKVTEKGKDVELRCDPISGHTALYWYRQSLGQGLEFLIYFQGNSAPDKSGLPSDRFSAERTGGSVSTLTIQRTQQEDSAVYLCASSRQPNTEAFFGQGTRLTVV.

V usage is TRBV7-3 and J usage is TRBJ2-3, with D perhaps matching TRBD1 (5 bases). The CDR3 sequence is 14 residues long. Trimming left V 5 bases short and J 1 base short, with 10 bases between. Germline CDR1 reads SGHTA; CDR2 reads FQGTGA. This CDR3 reads CASSGLGGTDTQYF. The CDR3 coding sequence is TGTGCCAGCAGCGGGTTAGGGGGCACAGATACGCAGTATTTT. The variable domain in full, completed from reference TRBV7-3 and TRBJ2-3, reads GAGVSQTPSNKVTEKGKYVELRCDPISGHTALYWYRQSLGQGPEFLIYFQGTGAADDSGLPNDRFFAVRPEGSVSTLKIQRTERGDSAVYLCASSGLGGTDTQYFGPGTRLTVL.